The following is a T cell receptor beta chain sequence with its context. cDNA synthesis used the whole RNA isolate, giving expressed TCRB sequences. The repertoire was sequenced with immunoSEQ multiplex PCR; TCRdb's copy has only in-frame clones and lacks some. The sample carries 350,000 to 400,000 clones, around 15% recorded once. This entry is derived from a study of beta chain features in type 1 diabetes. J was trimmed by 1 base and V by 5 bases; bases with no gene match: 6. From germline, CDR1 is MDHEN and CDR2 SYDVKM. The CDR3 runs to 15 residues. The chain couples TRBV28 to TRBJ2-7; 9 bases match TRBD2. The TCR comes from a woman aged 18-35 years in good health. The specimen was naive CD4+ T cells from blood. The CDR3 DNA reads TGTGCCAGCAGTCCTCTAGCGGGGTTATCCTACGAGCAGTACTTC. This encodes CASSPLAGLSYEQYF.